This T cell receptor (beta chain) was observed in a study of blood T cells in healthy people across ages. Study-wide points: Whereas aged donors had fewer naive CD4+ cells, long-lived donors had more of them and higher diversity.

V lost 6 bases and J 4 bases, leaving 14 bases between the germline ends. Per germline, CDR1 MNHEY and CDR2 SMNVEV (reference sequence). The CDR3 consists of 14 residues. Comments on this clonotype: The antigen is not known. A much bigger clone sits one base away, suggesting this may be a read error.

PCR was performed a second time for about 7 to 12 cycles using a sample-barcoded 5' primer and a J-beta primer mix. One entry per CDR3 protein, called by TCRdb with MiXCR from the 5' RACE reads. This sample has 650,000 to 1,000,000 distinct CDR3 sequences, with around 36% found just once. Sequences were obtained from blood. The chain combines TRBV27 with TRBJ2-3, with D unclear. This receptor was taken from a man aged 18 to 29 in good health. The CDR3 DNA follows: TGTGCCAGCAGGTTACGTCCCCCGGCAGATACGCAGTATTTT. It yields the protein CASRLRPPADTQYF.